The clone carrying this T cell receptor (beta chain) has a count of ten or more. Its specificity is unknown. The data were taken from a study of T cells after yellow fever vaccination. Study conclusions and caveats: Shared CD4/CD8 clonotypes were a small share, likely from convergent recombination.

V lost 4 bases and J 1 base, leaving 6 bases between the germline ends. The CDR3 is made up of 13 amino acids. Per the germline V gene, CDR1 is SEHNR and CDR2 is FQNEAQ (reference sequence). TCRdb called the 5' RACE reads again in MiXCR, with one record for every CDR3 protein. The sample has about 320,000 distinct CDR3 sequences, approximately 4% seen once. The input for sequencing was PBMCs, taken 15 days after the yellow fever booster vaccination. The chain combines TRBV7-9 with TRBJ2-3, with a possible D match to TRBD1 (5 bases). This TCR was recovered from a man aged 18-30 years who received the YFV17D yellow fever vaccine. Here the CDR3 DNA reads TGTGCCAGCAGCTCGACAGGCACAGATACGCAGTATTTT. The encoded protein is CASSSTGTDTQYF.